The present TCR beta chain was sequenced within a study of T cells in Graves' hyperthyroidism and ophthalmopathy. Per germline, CDR1 KGHDR and CDR2 SFDVKD. J gave up 0 bases and V 4 bases, and 7 bases lay outside the gene matches. The CDR3 totals 17 residues. Researchers amplified the TCR beta CDR3 regions from RNA transcripts. HTBI primers drove first-round RT-PCR of the TCR CDR3. One entry per CDR3 protein results from TCRdb running MiXCR on the multiplex PCR reads. The sample contains around 600,000 distinct CDR3 sequences, over 12% of which appear only once. With duration under 3 months, ophthalmopathy was active: Clinical Activity Score at least 3, NOSPECS at least 4. Source material for PBMCs was about 10 ml fresh peripheral blood. The sample holds many counts of this clonotype.

The chain combines TRBV24-1 with TRBJ2-3; TRBD2 matches at 9 bases. The sample taken for sequencing was blood. The sequence was collected from a woman aged 18-29 years with Graves' ophthalmopathy. CDR3 protein: CATSDPGLATSTDTQYF. Written as DNA, the CDR3 is TGTGCCACCAGTGACCCGGGACTAGCAACTAGCACAGATACGCAGTATTTT.